This T cell receptor (beta chain) derives from a study of T cell changes during pregnancy in multiple sclerosis. Only in-frame clones appear in the TCRdb table, and some are missing; sequencing was by immunoSEQ multiplex PCR. The sample shows about 34,000 clones, 85% to 90% of them seen only once. The CDR3 extends over 16 amino acids. Germline assignment: CDR1 LGHNA and CDR2 YSLEER. V lost 0 bases to trimming and J lost 6 bases; unmatched junction nucleotides: 7. Source: CD8+ T cells from peripheral blood mononuclear cells, taken after pregnancy. The V call is TRBV4-3, the J call TRBJ2-3; 9 bases align to TRBD2. The sequence was obtained from a female donor with multiple sclerosis, enrolled in a pregnancy study. Here the CDR3 DNA reads TGCGCCAGCAGCCAAGAAGCTAGCGGGGTAAGGGATACGCAGTATTTT. It codes for CASSQEASGVRDTQYF.